These 16 T cell receptor beta chains came from one sample sequenced in a study of blood T cell repertoires in COVID-19. TCRdb keeps only in-frame clones here, not all; method: immunoSEQ multiplex PCR. The sample has approximately 64,000 clones; roughly 80% are singletons. The sample comprised peripheral blood. The receptors derive from a woman between 65 and 79 years old with acute or convalescent COVID-19.

This sequence joins TRBV9 and TRBJ2-5; unclear D gene. The germline V gene has CDR1 SGDLS and CDR2 YYNGEE. Trimming pared 2 bases from V and 2 bases from J, leaving 7 bases between. This CDR3 is 13 amino acids long. CDR3 in amino acids: CASSVRNQETQYF. The CDR3 DNA reads TGTGCCAGCAGCGTGCGGAATCAAGAGACCCAGTACTTC. The entire variable domain, with the rest obtained from reference TRBV9 and TRBJ2-5, is as follows: DSGVTQTPKHLITATGQRVTLRCSPRSGDLSVYWYQQSLDQGLQFLIQYYNGEERAKGNILERFSAQQFPDLHSELNLSSLELGDSALYFCASSVRNQETQYFGPGTRLLVL.

The chain links TRBV24-1 to TRBJ2-2; TRBD2 might be the D (7 bases). The V and J ends lost 5 bases and 1 base respectively, with 13 bases between them. The CDR3 sequence is 16 residues long. CDR1 KGHDR and CDR2 SFDVKD come from the germline V gene. The CDR3 sequence: CATSGGASGNTGELFF. The CDR3 nucleotides read TGTGCCACCAGTGGGGGGGCTAGCGGGAACACCGGGGAGCTGTTTTTT.

In this sample, this clone turned up a few times. This chain connects TRBV2 to TRBJ1-5, with 8 bases lining up with TRBD1. CDR1 and CDR2 from the germline V gene are SNHLY and FYNNEI. This CDR3 comprises 14 residues. Unmatched junction bases numbered 5, after V lost 5 bases and J lost 5 bases. For the CDR3, the DNA is TGTGCCAGCAGTTCACAGGGACAGGATCAGCCCCAGCATTTT. Translated, it gives CASSSQGQDQPQHF. The entire variable domain, with the rest obtained from reference TRBV2 and TRBJ1-5, is as follows: EPEVTQTPSHQVTQMGQEVILRCVPISNHLYFYWYRQILGQKVEFLVSFYNNEISEKSEIFDDQFSVERPDGSNFTLKIRSTKLEDSAMYFCASSSQGQDQPQHFGDGTRLSIL.

The chain employs TRBV5-1 and TRBJ2-4, with 7 bases matching TRBD1. Trimming removed 0 bases from V and 7 bases from J; junction bases left unmatched: 7. Germline V gene sequence: CDR1 SGHRS, CDR2 YFSETQ. This CDR3 contains 15 residues. In nucleotides, the CDR3 is TGCGCCAGCAGCTTGGGGGACAGAAAATTTAACATTCAGTACTTC. Protein product: CASSLGDRKFNIQYF.

The chain joins TRBV27 to TRBJ2-3; 7 bases line up with TRBD2. In germline, CDR1 is MNHEY, CDR2 SMNVEV (reference sequence). J lost 1 base, V lost 8 bases, and 3 bases had no gene match. The CDR3 runs to 13 residues. CDR3 sequence (DNA): TGTGCCAGCGTGGGAGGGGGCACAGATACGCAGTATTTT. This translates into CASVGGGTDTQYF.

The V and J genes are TRBV10-3 and TRBJ2-7; possibly TRBD2 for D (6 bases). The CDR3 is made up of 13 amino acids. The V end was cut by 0 bases, the J end by 7 bases, with 10 bases between. The germline V gene encodes CDR1 ENHRY and CDR2 SYGVKD. In DNA form, the CDR3 reads TGTGCCATCAGTGAGTCGACGGGAGAGGAGCAGTACTTC. This gives the protein CAISESTGEEQYF.

The V call is TRBV28, the J call TRBJ1-5; D ambiguous. The V end lost 5 bases, the J end lost 6 bases, and 11 bases lay between the germline ends. CDR3 length: 13 amino acids. CDR1 is MDHEN and CDR2 is SYDVKM in the germline V gene. The CDR3 DNA reads as TGTGCCAGCAGTCGAGGGAGGGTTCAGCCCCAGCATTTT. Translating it yields CASSRGRVQPQHF.

V gene TRBV14 combines with J gene TRBJ1-4; no clear D. Germline CDR1 reads SGHDN; CDR2 reads FVKESK. The CDR3 extends over 14 amino acids. Trimming shortened V by 1 base and J by 1 base, and 4 bases separated the two germline ends. The CDR3 protein is CASSQVGTNEKLFF. CDR3 DNA sequence: TGTGCCAGCAGCCAAGTCGGAACTAATGAAAAACTGTTTTTT.

The chain carries TRBV7-2 and TRBJ2-3; the D gene is possibly TRBD2 (6 bases). Trimming removed 0 bases from V and 2 bases from J, with 21 bases in between. Germline values: CDR1 SGHTA, CDR2 FQGNSA. This CDR3 contains 19 residues. In nucleotides, the CDR3 is TGTGCCAGCAGCTTAGCGCGTGGAGGAGGGGCGCTTTCCACAGATACGCAGTATTTT. Its protein is CASSLARGGGALSTDTQYF.

This clone has more than one count but fewer than ten. CDR3 loop: CASRRASSGVQETQYF. The CDR3, as DNA: TGTGCCAGCAGGAGAGCTAGTAGCGGGGTCCAAGAGACCCAGTACTTC. The chain couples TRBV27 to TRBJ2-5, with 8 bases lining up with TRBD2. Germline V gives CDR1 MNHEY, CDR2 SMNVEV (reference sequence). Trimming removed 6 bases from V and 1 base from J; junction bases left unmatched: 10. The CDR3 runs to 16 residues.

The chain carries TRBV9 and TRBJ2-3; perhaps TRBD1 as D (6 bases). The CDR3 is made up of 16 amino acids. The germline V and J ends were trimmed by 0 bases and 6 bases, with 17 bases remaining between them. CDR1 SGDLS and CDR2 YYNGEE come from the germline V gene. CDR3 nucleotide sequence: TGTGCCAGCAGCGTAGAACTGACAGGCCCCGGGGATACGCAGTATTTT. It yields the protein CASSVELTGPGDTQYF.

The J gene is TRBJ1-1, the V gene TRBV5-1; perhaps TRBD1 as D (5 bases). V was clipped by 5 bases and J by 10 bases, with 15 bases between them. From germline, CDR1 is SGHRS and CDR2 YFSETQ. The CDR3 runs 12 residues. The CDR3 DNA reads TGCGCCAGCAGGAGTGGGCAGGGTTCAGCTTTCTTT. Its protein product is CASRSGQGSAFF.

The rearrangement uses TRBV2 and TRBJ1-1; weak D call: TRBD1 (6 bases). This CDR3 has 13 residues. The V gene's germline CDR1 is SNHLY and CDR2 FYNNEI. The germline V and J ends were trimmed by 6 bases and 1 base, with 9 bases remaining between them. The CDR3 coding sequence is TGTGCCAGCAGGGGACAACCGAACACTGAAGCTTTCTTT. This translates into CASRGQPNTEAFF. Based on the CDR3 plus reference TRBV2 and TRBJ1-1, the full variable domain is EPEVTQTPSHQVTQMGQEVILRCVPISNHLYFYWYRQILGQKVEFLVSFYNNEISEKSEIFDDQFSVERPDGSNFTLKIRSTKLEDSAMYFCASRGQPNTEAFFGQGTRLTVV.

The rearrangement uses TRBV18 and TRBJ1-3, with D possibly being TRBD1 (6 bases). Trimming left V 0 bases short and J 0 bases short, with 12 bases between. Germline V gives CDR1 KGHSH, CDR2 LQKENI. The CDR3 has 17 amino acids. This CDR3 reads CASSPPIGQNSGNTIYF. The CDR3, as DNA: TGTGCCAGCTCACCACCGATTGGACAGAACTCTGGAAACACCATATATTTT.

The chain couples TRBV20-1 to TRBJ1-1; D not certain. V lost 3 bases and J lost 8, with 16 bases in between. The CDR3 has 13 amino acids. Germline loops: CDR1 DFQATT, CDR2 SNEGSKA (reference sequence). CDR3 nucleotides: TGCAGTGCTAGTGGTCCTGGTACCCAGGAAGCTTTCTTT. Its translation is CSASGPGTQEAFF.

This clone was observed a single time. CDR3 nucleotide sequence: TGTGCCAGCAGCCTACAGGCCGGGCTAGAGACCCAGTACTTC. Translating gives CASSLQAGLETQYF. The chain is built from TRBV2 and TRBJ2-5; the D gene is possibly TRBD1 (5 bases). Per germline, CDR1 SNHLY and CDR2 FYNNEI. CDR3 length equals 14 residues. V was shortened by 6 bases and J by 4 bases, with 15 bases between the two germline ends.